This T cell receptor (beta chain) was captured in a study of blood T cell repertoires in COVID-19. As for the study in general: In each case, the material was cDNA or gDNA derived from T cells, B-cell-depleted T cells, or PBMCs.

Germline V gene sequence: CDR1 SGHVS, CDR2 FQNEAQ. V lost 5 bases, J lost 1 base, and 14 bases lay in between. The CDR3 extends over 15 amino acids. Under the authors' procedure: Cell counts per sample came from amplifying reference gene primers. Clones were sequenced by immunoSEQ multiplex PCR, and TCRdb holds only the in-frame ones, with some missing. D and trimming were read from the DNA, whereas the V and J calls and clone size are those reported in that table. This table has more than 95,000 clones, 91% appearing once. The sequencing sample was made of peripheral blood. This chain links TRBV7-8 with TRBJ1-1; D not resolved. The TCR was taken from a human donor in a cohort sampled during active COVID-19. The CDR3 region has the DNA TGTGCCAGCAGCCTCCTCGACGGGTCGAACACTGAAGCTTTCTTT. Translating gives CASSLLDGSNTEAFF.